This T cell receptor beta chain was recorded in a study of CD8 T cells in Susac syndrome. Study results and caveats: The authors acknowledged that the study's TCR sequencing and HLA analysis involved relatively few individuals.

Germline V gene sequence: CDR1 DFQATT, CDR2 SNEGSKA (reference sequence). Trimming at V came to 4 bases and at J to 4 bases, leaving 6 bases not matched to a gene. The CDR3 runs 13 residues. TCR beta sequences were obtained from blood CD8+ and CD4+ T cells. TEMRA cells were enriched by FACS, and CD4+ and CD8+ T cells were negatively isolated. Random hexamers were used to reverse transcribe an amount of roughly 0.45 to 1 ug RNA. The amplification used immunoSEQ multiplex PCR on TCR beta CDR3; it spanned 54 Vbeta and 13 Jbeta. One entry per CDR3 protein results from TCRdb running MiXCR on the immunoSEQ multiplex PCR reads. The table records some 160,000 distinct CDR3 sequences, around 92% of them present only once. A remark on this clonotype: Antigen unknown.

The sequenced material came from CD4+ T cells from PBMCs. The chain has TRBV20-1 and TRBJ1-2, with 7 bases matching TRBD1. The clonotype originates from a human donor in good health. The CDR3, as DNA: TGCAGTGCTAAGACAGGGTTTGCCTATGGCTACACCTTC. Amino acids: CSAKTGFAYGYTF.